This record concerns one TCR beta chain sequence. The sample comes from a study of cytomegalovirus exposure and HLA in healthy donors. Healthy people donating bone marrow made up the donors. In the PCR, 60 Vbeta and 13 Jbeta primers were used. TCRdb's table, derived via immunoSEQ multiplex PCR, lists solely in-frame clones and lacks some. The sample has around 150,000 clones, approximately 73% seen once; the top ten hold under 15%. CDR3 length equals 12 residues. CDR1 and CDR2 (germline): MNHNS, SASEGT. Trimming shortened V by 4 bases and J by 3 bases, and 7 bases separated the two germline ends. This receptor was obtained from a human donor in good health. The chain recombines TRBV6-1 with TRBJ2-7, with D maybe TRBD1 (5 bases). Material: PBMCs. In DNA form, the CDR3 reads TGTGCCAGCAGTGGACAGTTCTACGAGCAGTACTTC. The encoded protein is CASSGQFYEQYF.